The text below deals with one T cell receptor (beta chain). Antigen: not known. The length of the CDR3 is 13 residues. Per germline, CDR1 SGHTA and CDR2 FQGNSA. V was clipped by 2 bases and J by 3 bases, with 8 bases between them. Authors of the study amplified TCR beta CDR3 regions from RNA transcripts. The HTBI set primed first-round TCR CDR3 RT-PCR. TCRdb passed the multiplex PCR reads through MiXCR, listing each CDR3 protein once. In the table there are approximately 600,000 distinct CDR3 sequences, approximately 14% of which are singletons. This record belongs to a study of T cells in Graves' hyperthyroidism and ophthalmopathy. Study outcomes and limitations: Blood also contained most expanded thyroid clonotypes above 0.001.

Recently diagnosed hyperthyroidism of less than 2 months' duration affected patients aged 18 to 65. In making diagnoses, clinical symptoms, serum thyroxine and TRAb, thyroid ultrasound and orbital computed tomography were all used. Out of around 10 ml of fresh peripheral blood came the PBMCs. Sequenced input: blood. The receptor was derived from a woman in her thirties with Graves' hyperthyroidism that later progressed to Graves' ophthalmopathy. The V call is TRBV7-2, the J call TRBJ2-7; possible D gene TRBD1, 6 bases. The DNA for the CDR3 is TGTGCCAGCAGCTTAATGGACAGCTACGAGCAGTACTTC. Its translation is CASSLMDSYEQYF.